The clone carrying this T cell receptor (beta chain) was seen once. What it binds is not known. A read error is possible here, since a much larger clone lies one base away. V lost 6 bases to trimming and J lost 3 bases; unmatched junction nucleotides: 4. Looked up from germline, CDR1 is SQVTM and CDR2 is ANQGSEA. This CDR3 is built from 14 residues. Total RNA extracted from each sample amounted to at least 6 micrograms. This entry comes from a study of blood T cells in healthy people across ages. Study-wide results and caveats: Getting older went along with TCR beta diversity per million T cells dropping roughly linearly.

The second PCR ran roughly 6 to 11 cycles with a sample-barcoded 5' primer and J-beta primers. Using its own MiXCR run on the 5' RACE reads, TCRdb lists one record per CDR3 protein. The sample has 650,000 or so distinct CDR3 sequences; about 51% are singletons. Sequencing was carried out using blood. This TCR derives from a woman over 75 in good health. The chain is built from TRBV29-1 and TRBJ2-7; 14 bases line up with TRBD2. This CDR3 is CSVAGTSGSYEQYF. The CDR3 DNA is TGCAGCGTCGCTGGGACTAGCGGGAGCTACGAGCAGTACTTC.